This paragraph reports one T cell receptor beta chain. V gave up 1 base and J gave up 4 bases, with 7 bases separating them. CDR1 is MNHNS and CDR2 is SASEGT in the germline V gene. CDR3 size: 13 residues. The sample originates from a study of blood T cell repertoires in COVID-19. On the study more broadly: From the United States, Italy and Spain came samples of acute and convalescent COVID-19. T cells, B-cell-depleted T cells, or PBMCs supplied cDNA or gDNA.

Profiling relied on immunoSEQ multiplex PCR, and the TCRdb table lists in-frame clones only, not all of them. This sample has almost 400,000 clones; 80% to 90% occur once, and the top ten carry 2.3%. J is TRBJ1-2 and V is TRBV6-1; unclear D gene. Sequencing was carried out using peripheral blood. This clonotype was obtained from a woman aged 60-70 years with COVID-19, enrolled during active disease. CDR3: CASSEGTVYGYTF. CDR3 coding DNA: TGTGCCAGCAGTGAAGGAACAGTCTATGGCTACACCTTC.